This record covers a single TCR beta chain. Antigen unknown. The CDR3 has 16 residues. Sequencing was designed to attain a depth spanning 1 in 200,000 to 1 in 1 million T cells. Sequencing was performed with immunoSEQ multiplex PCR; in TCRdb, only in-frame clones are kept and a portion is missing. The data show some 350,000 clones, 67% seen once. This sample is drawn from a study of cytotoxic CD8 clonotypes in ibrutinib-treated CLL. Study details: Across the patients, 10 to 12 were relapsed/refractory, around 16 treatment-naive and roughly 18 IGHV unmutated. On average, almost 95,000 productive rearrangements and around 250,000 productive templates per sample.

Study results and caveats: Clonality showed a rise at ibrutinib response that reversed toward baseline at progression.

The chain couples TRBV21-1 to TRBJ2-7; TRBD1 reflects the table's D call only, with no check against the DNA. TRBV21-1 is classified as a pseudogene. The clonotype comes from a human donor with chronic lymphocytic leukemia. The sequenced sample was PBMCs, obtained after 36 months of ibrutinib treatment. The CDR3 nucleotides are TGTGCCAGCCTCCGCAGGGGCGGAGCAGTTAACTACGAGCAGTACTTC. This codes for CASLRRGGAVNYEQYF.